This paragraph reports one T cell receptor (beta chain). The antigen it binds to is not known. No base-level quality is on record; no much larger clone is a single base apart. Distinct nucleotide sequences in the sample also encode this CDR3. The data originate from a study of shared clonotypes between healthy human individuals (dated by TCRdb to the early 2020s). About the full investigation: A few men and a couple of women, aged 18 to 49 years, made up the cohort. Per donor, three plates each were used for CD4 naive and CD4 memory, two for CD8 naive, and one for CD8 memory. The study deeply sequenced blood TCR repertoires of about 5 healthy adults to estimate repertoire size and the extent of clonotype sharing between individuals. To increase sequencing depth and limit assay-specific biases, different laboratories used diverse techniques to prepare libraries and sequence TCR repertoires. Per donor, leukapheresis produced somewhere between about 0.9 and 9.5 billion PBMCs.

For the CD8 naive samples, CD45RO-negative cells were positively selected for CCR7, yielding a CD45RA+CCR7+ population from which TemRA cells were excluded. The donors were healthy, HIV-negative adults who had no recently reported acute infections or vaccinations. Every donor was a Caucasian adult residing in Nashville, Tennessee, USA. Blood was obtained by leukapheresis, after which PBMCs were separated by Ficoll-Histopaque density gradient centrifugation and cryopreserved in liquid nitrogen vapor phase. Analytical flow cytometry was used to check the purity and quantity of every magnetically sorted T cell population. Genomic DNA was isolated from each sorted fraction and quantified by UV absorbance on a Nanodrop 2000c. Using the deep immunoSEQ assay, TCR CDR3 regions were amplified from genomic DNA by multiplex PCR. Extracted genomic DNA from each cell subset was spread evenly across all wells of several immunoSEQ 96-well plates, with each plate serving as a replicate. For sorted subsets, about 0.2 ug genomic DNA, equal to about 30,000 T cell genomes, was loaded into each replicate PCR. Purified libraries were quantified with a Qubit 3.0 fluorometer, sized on a Bioanalyzer 2100, and re-quantified with the KAPA Library Quantification kit. Every immunoSEQ 96-well plate was sequenced on a dedicated single-read 150-cycle Illumina NextSeq 550 flow cell. In the authors' own workflow: The immunoSEQ output contained only junctional sequences without quality scores, so filtering could not match that applied to full-length reads. Sequences were annotated with PyIR, a Python wrapper for IgBLAST v1.9, using IMGT germline references to assign V/J genes and CDR3. Any read was removed if the V/J assignment was weak (E-value above 1e-6), the CDR3 was missing, or the read contained stop codons, out-of-frame junctions, or ambiguous translated residues. V3J clonotypes were defined as sequences sharing the same inferred V gene, J gene, and CDR3 amino acid sequence. Percentage overlap between repertoires was computed as shared unique clonotypes divided by the size of the smaller repertoire. RTK rarefaction, the Chao1 estimator, and Recon v2.1 estimates of unobserved clonotypes were used to assess repertoire richness. For all TCRbeta clonotypes obtained by the gDNA method from a handful of donors, generation probabilities were computed with OLGA. Sourced from immuneACCESS, this table was stored by TCRdb with only in-frame sequences that have V and J called. A share of the clones is absent; for the studies checked, an unresolved V gene accounts for under half, and the remainder has no known explanation. The V and J calls and clone size come from that table; D and trimming were worked out from the DNA. The sample contains 650,000 to 800,000 clones, 92% of them found a single time. The ten top clones hold 20% to 25% of the sample.

Results the study describes overall, beyond this receptor: The small number of donors limited the genetic and exposure-history diversity represented. Across four donors, approximately 4.6% of naive CD4, approximately 3.6% of naive CD8, around 2.1% of memory CD4, and roughly 0.41% of memory CD8 clonotypes were shared. Naive subsets generally had larger estimated clonotype richness than memory subsets did. Even with the large sequencing depth, rarefaction of the sorted-subset datasets indicated that sequencing was incomplete. Based on pairwise subsampling, the degree of clonotype sharing among donors was expected to be affected by sequencing depth. Clonotypes shared by all four sorted-subset donors showed higher generation probabilities than non-shared clonotypes. Sampling was restricted to blood, and TCR repertoires in tissue are likely to differ from TCR repertoires in blood.

The sample consisted of naive CD8+ T cells sorted from blood. Read against the paper, the sample's cell subset or site label means: CD45RA+CCR7+. The source of this sequence is a man in his thirties or forties in good health.

The DNA sequence is given as TGTGCCAGCAGCCCACGACAGGGTTACGAGCAGTACTTC. This encodes CASSPRQGYEQYF. The sequence joins TRBV7-9 to TRBJ2-7; 7 middle bases align to TRBD1. The junction shows trimming of 5 bases on V and 4 bases on J, and the gene matches do not reach 5 bases of it. The germline V gene (reference sequence) supplies CDR1 SEHNR and CDR2 FQNEAQ. The CDR3, cysteine through phenylalanine, is 13 amino acids long. The only DNA kept is the CDR3, 39 bases in frame from the first base.